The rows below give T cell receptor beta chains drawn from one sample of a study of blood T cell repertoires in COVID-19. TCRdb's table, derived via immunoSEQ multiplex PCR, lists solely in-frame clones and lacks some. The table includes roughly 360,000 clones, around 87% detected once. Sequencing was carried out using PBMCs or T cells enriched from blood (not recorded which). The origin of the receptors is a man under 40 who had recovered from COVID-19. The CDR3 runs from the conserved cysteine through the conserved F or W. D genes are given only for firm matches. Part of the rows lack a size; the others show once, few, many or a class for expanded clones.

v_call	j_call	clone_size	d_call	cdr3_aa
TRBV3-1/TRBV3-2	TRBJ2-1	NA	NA	CASSQGLVSHEQFF
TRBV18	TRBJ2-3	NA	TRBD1	CASSPLLGTGTDTQYF
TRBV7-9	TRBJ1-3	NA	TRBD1	CASSPPLDRAGNTIYF
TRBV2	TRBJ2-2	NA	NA	CASSKGQGMNTGELFF
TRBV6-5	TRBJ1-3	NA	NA	CASRTASGNTIYF
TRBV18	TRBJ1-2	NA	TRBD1	CASSPETGSSYGYTF
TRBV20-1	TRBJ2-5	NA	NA	CSASSEIAFLETQYF
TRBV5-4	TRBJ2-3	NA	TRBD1	CASSLSRGTDTQYF
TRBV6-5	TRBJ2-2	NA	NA	CASSRLANTGELFF
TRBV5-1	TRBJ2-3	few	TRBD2	CASRRTSGGPTDTQYF
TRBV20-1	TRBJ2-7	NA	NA	CSASRLYEQYF
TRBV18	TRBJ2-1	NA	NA	CASSPGPHNEQFF
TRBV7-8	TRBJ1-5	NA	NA	CASSLAPPTTVLFNQPQHF
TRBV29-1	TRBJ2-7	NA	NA	CSVLGAYEQYF
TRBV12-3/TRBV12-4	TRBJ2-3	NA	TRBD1	CASTEGAPDTQYF
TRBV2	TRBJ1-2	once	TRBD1	CASRGQNYGYTF
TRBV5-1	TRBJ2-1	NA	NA	CASGVSGPTYNEQFF
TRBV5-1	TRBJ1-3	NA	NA	CASSYTQGISGNTIYF
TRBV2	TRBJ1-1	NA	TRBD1	CASTRVPQGGTEAFF
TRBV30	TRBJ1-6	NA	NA	CAWSETANSPLHF
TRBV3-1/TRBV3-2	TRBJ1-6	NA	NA	CASSQRRLGINSPLHF
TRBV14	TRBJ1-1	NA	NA	CASSRGTLNTEAFF
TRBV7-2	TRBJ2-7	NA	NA	CASSPETVLHEQYF
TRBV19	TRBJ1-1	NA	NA	CASTAGTLSTEAFF
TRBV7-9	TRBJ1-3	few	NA	CASSLAGGNTIYF
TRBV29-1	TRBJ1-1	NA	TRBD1	CSVDRTGFTEAFF
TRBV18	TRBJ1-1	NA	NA	CASSAGMNTEAFF
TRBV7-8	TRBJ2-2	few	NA	CASSLDLGGELFF
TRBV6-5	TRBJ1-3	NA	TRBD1	CASRTGSGNTIYF
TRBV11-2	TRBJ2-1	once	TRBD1	CASSSKGQLVEQFF
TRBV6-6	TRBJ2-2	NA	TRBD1	CASRPTGALTGELFF
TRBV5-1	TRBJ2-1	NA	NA	CASSPGSLYNEQFF
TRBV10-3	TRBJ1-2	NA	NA	CAISEPAMSGYTF
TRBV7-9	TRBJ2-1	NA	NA	CASSLSDWGSYNEQFF
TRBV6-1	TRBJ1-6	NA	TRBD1	CASSNRQGGESPLHF
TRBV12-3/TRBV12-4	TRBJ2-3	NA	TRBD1	CASSLTGGDTQYF
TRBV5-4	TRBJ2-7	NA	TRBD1	CASSLRTGMSYEQYF
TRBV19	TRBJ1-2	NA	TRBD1	CASSIPDRPPYGYTF
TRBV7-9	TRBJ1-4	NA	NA	CASSGGLTNEKLFF
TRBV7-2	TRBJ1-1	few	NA	CASSPQFLGDTAFF
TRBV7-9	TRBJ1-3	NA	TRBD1	CASGGTGGLSGNTIYF
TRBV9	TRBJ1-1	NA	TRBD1	CASSGTTGGVRTEAFF
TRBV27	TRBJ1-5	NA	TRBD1	CASSYRQGSRAQHF
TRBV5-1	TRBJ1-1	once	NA	CASTIRGGGGTEAFF
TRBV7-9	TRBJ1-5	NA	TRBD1	CASGSGGQPQHF
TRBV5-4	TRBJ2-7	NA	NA	CASSWGETEQYF
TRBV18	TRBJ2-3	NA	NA	CASSPPSGGGTDTQYF
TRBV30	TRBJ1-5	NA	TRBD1	CAWSRTGLYQPQHF
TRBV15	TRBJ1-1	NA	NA	CATSRMQGNTEAFF
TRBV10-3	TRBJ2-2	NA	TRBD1	CAISEWTGGTGELFF
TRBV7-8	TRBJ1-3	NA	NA	CASSLAVSSGNTIYF
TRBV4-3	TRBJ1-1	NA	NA	CASSQDTGSEAFF
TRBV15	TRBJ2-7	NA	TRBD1	CATSTGTGVYEQYF